This is a list of T cell receptor beta chains from one sample in a study of Ad26.COV2.S vaccination and SARS-CoV-2 variants. Assay: immunoSEQ multiplex PCR; the TCRdb copy retains only in-frame clones and omits some. The sample has a few hundred thousand clones, over 75% seen once. The sequencing used peripheral blood, collected in a trial of Ad26.COV2.S vaccine versus placebo. The receptors come from a person between 18 and 59 years old who received the Ad26.COV2.S COVID-19 vaccine or a placebo. Each CDR3 is given with its conserved first and last residue. A D gene is named only where the DNA matches it firmly. Some rows mark clone size as missing; the rest say once, few, many or name a class of expanded clone.

d_gene: TRBD2; j_gene: TRBJ2-3; v_gene: TRBV7-2; abundance: .; CDR3nt: TGTGCCAGCAGCTTATCAGGACTGGCGGGAGGACTCACAGATACGCAGTATTTT; CDR3aa: CASSLSGLAGGLTDTQYF
d_gene: .; j_gene: TRBJ1-1; v_gene: TRBV5-1; abundance: few; CDR3nt: TGCGCCAGCAGCTTGGAATATATGTCTGAAGCTTTCTTT; CDR3aa: CASSLEYMSEAFF
d_gene: .; j_gene: TRBJ2-1; v_gene: TRBV7-3; abundance: .; CDR3nt: TGTGCCAGCAGCTCAGGGGGGTCCTTCTACAATGAGCAGTTCTTC; CDR3aa: CASSSGGSFYNEQFF
d_gene: .; j_gene: TRBJ2-7; v_gene: TRBV11-2; abundance: .; CDR3nt: TGTGCCAGCAGCTTAGGAGGCCTCATTGCTTCCTACGAGCAGTACTTC; CDR3aa: CASSLGGLIASYEQYF
d_gene: .; j_gene: TRBJ2-1; v_gene: TRBV9; abundance: .; CDR3nt: TGTGCCAGCAGCGCCCACCCACAGGGCCCCAGCTCCTACAATGAGCAGTTCTTC; CDR3aa: CASSAHPQGPSSYNEQFF
d_gene: TRBD1; j_gene: TRBJ1-2; v_gene: TRBV7-2; abundance: .; CDR3nt: TGTGCCAGCAGCCCAACCGGGACAGGGTTAGGTTTCACCTTC; CDR3aa: CASSPTGTGLGFTF
d_gene: TRBD1; j_gene: TRBJ1-2; v_gene: TRBV29-1; abundance: many; CDR3nt: TGCAGCGTGTTAGGACAGGGGGCGGGTTATGGCTACACCTTC; CDR3aa: CSVLGQGAGYGYTF
d_gene: .; j_gene: TRBJ1-3; v_gene: TRBV18; abundance: .; CDR3nt: TGTGCCAGCTCATCGATCGACACTTCTGGAAACACCATATATTTT; CDR3aa: CASSSIDTSGNTIYF
d_gene: .; j_gene: TRBJ1-1; v_gene: TRBV14; abundance: .; CDR3nt: TGTGCCAGCAGCCAAGACCCTACCAGGGAGGGTGACACTGAAGCTTTCTTT; CDR3aa: CASSQDPTREGDTEAFF
d_gene: TRBD1; j_gene: TRBJ1-4; v_gene: TRBV4-2; abundance: .; CDR3nt: TGTGCCAGCAGCCAAGGGGGACAGGGTAGGGAAAAACTGTTTTTT; CDR3aa: CASSQGGQGREKLFF
d_gene: TRBD1; j_gene: TRBJ2-7; v_gene: TRBV5-1; abundance: once; CDR3nt: TGCGCCAGCAGCTTTGCGGGACAGGGGTCATACGAGCAGTACTTC; CDR3aa: CASSFAGQGSYEQYF
d_gene: .; j_gene: TRBJ2-7; v_gene: TRBV7-2; abundance: few; CDR3nt: TGTGCCAGCAGCTTTGCGTCGCGAGAGCAGTACTTC; CDR3aa: CASSFASREQYF
d_gene: .; j_gene: TRBJ1-2; v_gene: TRBV6-2/TRBV6-3; abundance: few; CDR3nt: TGTGCCAGCAGCCTTAGGAACCTACAGGTCTCGAATGGCTACACCTTC; CDR3aa: CASSLRNLQVSNGYTF
d_gene: TRBD2; j_gene: TRBJ2-3; v_gene: TRBV18; abundance: .; CDR3nt: TGTGCCAGCTCACCACCGGAGACTAGCGGGGGCAGGGATACGCAGTATTTT; CDR3aa: CASSPPETSGGRDTQYF
d_gene: .; j_gene: TRBJ2-7; v_gene: TRBV12-3/TRBV12-4; abundance: .; CDR3nt: TGTGCCAGCAGTTCCAGGTTCCACGAGCAGTACTTC; CDR3aa: CASSSRFHEQYF
d_gene: TRBD2; j_gene: TRBJ2-1; v_gene: TRBV7-2; abundance: .; CDR3nt: TGTGCCAGCAGCTTAGGCCTAGCGGGAGGTGAGCAGTTCTTC; CDR3aa: CASSLGLAGGEQFF
d_gene: TRBD2; j_gene: TRBJ2-1; v_gene: TRBV6-1; abundance: once; CDR3nt: TGTGCCAGCAGTGAAGCTAGGGCTAGCGGGGGGGGTGAGCAGTTCTTC; CDR3aa: CASSEARASGGGEQFF
d_gene: .; j_gene: TRBJ1-2; v_gene: TRBV5-8; abundance: once; CDR3nt: TGTGCCAGCAGCCCAATGGGCCGGCTTCGCGGCTACACCTTC; CDR3aa: CASSPMGRLRGYTF
d_gene: TRBD1; j_gene: TRBJ1-5; v_gene: TRBV11-2; abundance: once; CDR3nt: TGTGCCAGCAGCTTAGGGGACAGGGGCCATCAGCCCCAGCATTTT; CDR3aa: CASSLGDRGHQPQHF
d_gene: .; j_gene: TRBJ1-2; v_gene: TRBV3-1/TRBV3-2; abundance: once; CDR3nt: TGTGCCAGCAGCCAAGAATGGGGCAGGGTCTCGGATGGCTACACCTTC; CDR3aa: CASSQEWGRVSDGYTF
d_gene: .; j_gene: TRBJ2-3; v_gene: TRBV4-1; abundance: .; CDR3nt: TGCGCCAGCAGCGCTGGCCGGGGGGCCCGCACAGATACGCAGTATTTT; CDR3aa: CASSAGRGARTDTQYF
d_gene: TRBD1; j_gene: TRBJ2-5; v_gene: TRBV11-3; abundance: .; CDR3nt: TGTGCCAGCAGCTCCGGACAGGGGGAGGCAGAGACCCAGTACTTC; CDR3aa: CASSSGQGEAETQYF
d_gene: .; j_gene: TRBJ1-1; v_gene: TRBV4-2; abundance: once; CDR3nt: TGTGCCAGCGGAAAGACCGACTCGAACACTGAAGCTTTCTTT; CDR3aa: CASGKTDSNTEAFF
d_gene: .; j_gene: TRBJ1-5; v_gene: TRBV3-1/TRBV3-2; abundance: .; CDR3nt: TGTGCCAGCAGCCAAGATAAGGAGCTTCGGGGGACAAGCAATCAGCCCCAGCATTTT; CDR3aa: CASSQDKELRGTSNQPQHF
d_gene: .; j_gene: TRBJ2-5; v_gene: TRBV25-1; abundance: .; CDR3nt: TGTGCCAGCAGTGGTGACGGTTGGGAGACCCAGTACTTC; CDR3aa: CASSGDGWETQYF
d_gene: .; j_gene: TRBJ1-2; v_gene: TRBV6-2/TRBV6-3; abundance: .; CDR3nt: TGTGCCAGCAGTTACGGCGTCAGGGGCTATGGCTACACCTTC; CDR3aa: CASSYGVRGYGYTF
d_gene: TRBD1; j_gene: TRBJ1-2; v_gene: TRBV18; abundance: .; CDR3nt: TGTGCCAGCTCCTCGGGACAGGGGTATGGCTACACCTTC; CDR3aa: CASSSGQGYGYTF
d_gene: .; j_gene: TRBJ1-1; v_gene: TRBV7-9; abundance: .; CDR3nt: TGTGCCAGCAGCCCCACGGAGGGGACTGAAGCTTTCTTT; CDR3aa: CASSPTEGTEAFF
d_gene: TRBD1; j_gene: TRBJ2-7; v_gene: TRBV5-1; abundance: .; CDR3nt: TGCGCCAGCAGCTTGGTTCCAGGGGGAAGTGACGAGCAGTACTTC; CDR3aa: CASSLVPGGSDEQYF
d_gene: .; j_gene: TRBJ1-4; v_gene: TRBV7-9; abundance: .; CDR3nt: TGTGCCAGCAGCTCCCGTGATAATGAAAAACTGTTTTTT; CDR3aa: CASSSRDNEKLFF
d_gene: TRBD1; j_gene: TRBJ1-2; v_gene: TRBV4-3; abundance: .; CDR3nt: TGCGCCAGCAGCCAAGATGGACCGGGACAGACTAACTATGGCTACACCTTC; CDR3aa: CASSQDGPGQTNYGYTF
d_gene: .; j_gene: TRBJ1-2; v_gene: TRBV9; abundance: .; CDR3nt: TGTGCCAGCAGCGTAGATGGGGCTTGGTATGGCTACACCTTC; CDR3aa: CASSVDGAWYGYTF
d_gene: .; j_gene: TRBJ1-5; v_gene: TRBV5-1; abundance: medium-sized; CDR3nt: TGCGCCAGCAGCTTGGAGGGGATGGGTCAGCCCCAGCATTTT; CDR3aa: CASSLEGMGQPQHF
d_gene: TRBD2; j_gene: TRBJ2-5; v_gene: TRBV7-7; abundance: .; CDR3nt: TGTGCCAGCAGGTCCGGGACTAGCGCCCAAGAGACCCAGTACTTC; CDR3aa: CASRSGTSAQETQYF
d_gene: .; j_gene: TRBJ1-1; v_gene: TRBV11-2; abundance: .; CDR3nt: TGTGCCAGCAGTAAAATGAACTGGGACACTGAAGCTTTCTTT; CDR3aa: CASSKMNWDTEAFF
d_gene: TRBD2; j_gene: TRBJ2-1; v_gene: TRBV6-5; abundance: .; CDR3nt: TGTGCCAGCAAAAGAGCGACTAGCGGGAGAGATGAGCAGTTCTTC; CDR3aa: CASKRATSGRDEQFF
d_gene: TRBD1; j_gene: TRBJ1-2; v_gene: TRBV12-3/TRBV12-4; abundance: .; CDR3nt: TGTGCCAGCGGCAGGGGGAATGGCTACACCTTC; CDR3aa: CASGRGNGYTF
d_gene: TRBD1; j_gene: TRBJ2-5; v_gene: TRBV6-1; abundance: .; CDR3nt: TGTGCCAGCAGTGAGCCGACAGGGATAGAGACCCAGTACTTC; CDR3aa: CASSEPTGIETQYF
d_gene: .; j_gene: TRBJ2-1; v_gene: TRBV11-3; abundance: .; CDR3nt: TGTGCCAGCAGCCGCGACTATGAGCAGTTCTTC; CDR3aa: CASSRDYEQFF
d_gene: .; j_gene: TRBJ1-2; v_gene: TRBV4-3; abundance: .; CDR3nt: TGCGCCAGCAGCCGCCAGCGGCAGGGCGCTAACTATGGCTACACCTTC; CDR3aa: CASSRQRQGANYGYTF
d_gene: TRBD2; j_gene: TRBJ2-5; v_gene: TRBV19; abundance: .; CDR3nt: TGTGCCAGTAGTTTGACTAGCGGGGTCCAAGAGACCCAGTACTTC; CDR3aa: CASSLTSGVQETQYF
d_gene: .; j_gene: TRBJ2-5; v_gene: TRBV14; abundance: .; CDR3nt: TGTGCCAGCAGCCAAGAGAGTAGGGGCTGGAAGACCCAGTACTTC; CDR3aa: CASSQESRGWKTQYF
d_gene: TRBD2; j_gene: TRBJ2-1; v_gene: TRBV3-1/TRBV3-2; abundance: once; CDR3nt: TGTGCCAGCAGCCCCTTAGCGGGAGGCGGTGAGCAGTTCTTC; CDR3aa: CASSPLAGGGEQFF
d_gene: TRBD2; j_gene: TRBJ2-3; v_gene: TRBV10-3; abundance: .; CDR3nt: TGTGCCATCAGTGATAACATCGGGACTAGCGATGTAGATACGCAGTATTTT; CDR3aa: CAISDNIGTSDVDTQYF
d_gene: .; j_gene: TRBJ1-1; v_gene: TRBV5-8; abundance: .; CDR3nt: TGTGCCAGCAGCTTGGCCATCCAGGGCGGCACTGAAGCTTTCTTT; CDR3aa: CASSLAIQGGTEAFF
d_gene: .; j_gene: TRBJ2-6; v_gene: TRBV28; abundance: .; CDR3nt: TGTGCCAGCAGTTTAGGGGCGTCTGGGGCCAACGTCCTGACTTTC; CDR3aa: CASSLGASGANVLTF
d_gene: TRBD1; j_gene: TRBJ2-2; v_gene: TRBV7-8; abundance: .; CDR3nt: TGTGCCACCCTGGGACAGGAGGGCGGGGAGCTGTTTTTT; CDR3aa: CATLGQEGGELFF
d_gene: .; j_gene: TRBJ2-7; v_gene: TRBV4-1; abundance: .; CDR3nt: TGCGCCAGCAGCCAAGACCCAGGCGAGTCCATTCGCTACGAGCAGTACTTC; CDR3aa: CASSQDPGESIRYEQYF
d_gene: TRBD2; j_gene: TRBJ2-5; v_gene: TRBV7-3; abundance: .; CDR3nt: TGTGCCAGCAGCTCGAGAACGACTTTTAGCGGGGGACGACAAGAGACCCAGTACTTC; CDR3aa: CASSSRTTFSGGRQETQYF
d_gene: TRBD1; j_gene: TRBJ2-7; v_gene: TRBV6-6; abundance: .; CDR3nt: TGTGCCAGCAGCGACAGGGAAATCGAGCAGTACTTC; CDR3aa: CASSDREIEQYF
d_gene: TRBD1; j_gene: TRBJ1-1; v_gene: TRBV5-8; abundance: .; CDR3nt: TGTGCCAGCAGCTGGGACAGAGACACTGAAGCTTTCTTT; CDR3aa: CASSWDRDTEAFF
d_gene: .; j_gene: TRBJ1-5; v_gene: TRBV2; abundance: few; CDR3nt: TGTGCCAGCAGTGGGCAGGGGAGTCAGCCCCAGCATTTT; CDR3aa: CASSGQGSQPQHF
d_gene: .; j_gene: TRBJ2-7; v_gene: TRBV3-1/TRBV3-2; abundance: .; CDR3nt: TGTGCCAGCAGCCAAGGAGGAGGACTGGCATCCTACGAGCAGTACTTC; CDR3aa: CASSQGGGLASYEQYF
d_gene: .; j_gene: TRBJ2-2; v_gene: TRBV7-6; abundance: .; CDR3nt: TGTGCCAGCAGCGCCCGAGGAGGGAACACGAACACCGGGGAGCTGTTTTTT; CDR3aa: CASSARGGNTNTGELFF
d_gene: .; j_gene: TRBJ2-2; v_gene: TRBV7-9; abundance: .; CDR3nt: TGTGCCAGCAGCTTAGCGAACAGGGAGCTGTTTTTT; CDR3aa: CASSLANRELFF